This T cell receptor beta chain was captured by sequencing in a study of blood T cell repertoires in COVID-19. Background on the study: The United States, Italy and Spain supplied acute and convalescent COVID-19 samples.

Trimming shortened V by 9 bases and J by 7 bases, and 12 bases separated the two germline ends. Looked up from germline, CDR1 is KGHDR and CDR2 is SFDVKD. The CDR3 runs to 12 residues. Original methodology: Amplification of reference gene primers was used by the study to estimate nucleated cell counts. The repertoire was sequenced with immunoSEQ multiplex PCR; TCRdb's copy has only in-frame clones and lacks some. V and J calls and clone size are as listed in that table; D and trimming were resolved from the DNA. The table lists around 250,000 clones, approximately 90% of them singletons. Sequencing was performed on peripheral blood. The source is a man aged 25-40 years who had recovered from COVID-19. The chain joins TRBV24-1 to TRBJ1-5; no clear D. CDR3 loop: CATSDPGQPQHF. DNA for the CDR3: TGTGCCACCTCGGATCCGGGGCAGCCCCAGCATTTT.